The 21 T cell receptor beta chains listed next were all sequenced from one sample in a study of blood T cells in healthy people across ages. Primers used in a second PCR of roughly 7 to 12 cycles were a sample-barcoded 5' primer and a J-beta primer mix. TCRdb independently ran MiXCR on the 5' RACE reads; one entry per CDR3 protein. The sample shows some 1.7 million distinct CDR3 sequences, 28% of them seen only once. The sequenced material came from blood. The receptors stem from a woman aged 30 to 39 in good health.

This clonotype was seen more than once but under ten times. The chain joins TRBV7-2 to TRBJ2-1; D call uncertain. Germline CDR1 is SGHTA and CDR2 is FQGNSA. V was shortened by 5 bases and J by 5 bases, with 19 bases between the two germline ends. The CDR3 is 16 amino acids. Written as DNA, the CDR3 is TGTGCCAGCAGCCTAGGACCAGCTTACGAGAACAATGAGCAGTTCTTC. This sequence encodes CASSLGPAYENNEQFF.

This clonotype was counted between two and nine times. CDR3 sequence (DNA): TGTGCCAGCAGCTTAGGTGCCAGCTACACAGATACGCAGTATTTT. Translating it yields CASSLGASYTDTQYF. The rearrangement joins TRBV7-3 to TRBJ2-3, with D uncertain. The CDR3 contains 15 residues. Germline CDR1 SGHTA, CDR2 FQGTGA. V was shortened by 2 bases and J by 2 bases, with 11 bases between the two germline ends.

Only a few counts were recorded for this clonotype. At one of its ends the junction is not consistent with the germline gene, which may arise from a read error. The chain uses TRBV5-1 and TRBJ2-1, with 8 bases aligning to TRBD2. Germline V CDR1 and CDR2: SGHRS, YFSETQ. CDR3 length: 15 amino acids. CDR3 amino acids: CASGLDFAGGEEQFF. CDR3 bases: TGCGCCAGCGGCTTGGATTTCGCCGGGGGGGAGGAGCAGTTCTTC.

This chain uses TRBV19 with TRBJ2-4, with 7 bases lining up with TRBD1. The end of the DNA is better explained by TRBJ2-7, so the J call may be wrong. Germline loops: CDR1 LNHDA, CDR2 SQIVND (reference sequence). The CDR3 is 13 amino acids. The CDR3 spells CASRSDRDHEQYF. DNA for the CDR3: TGTGCCAGTAGGAGTGACAGGGACCACGAGCAGTACTTC.

This clonotype turned up a few times. The CDR3 loop is CASSLRRTGFDEQYF. The CDR3 bases are TGCGCCAGCAGCCTCCGCCGGACAGGGTTCGACGAGCAGTACTTC. The V gene is TRBV5-1, the J gene TRBJ2-7, with 8 nucleotides matching TRBD1. The CDR3 loop spans 15 amino acids. CDR1 SGHRS and CDR2 YFSETQ come from the germline V gene. Trimming at V came to 4 bases and at J to 5 bases, leaving 11 bases not matched to a gene.

In its sample, this clonotype was seen a few times. CDR3 sequence (DNA): TGCAGTGCTAGACTGGGACTAGCGGAGGACTCTGGGGCCAACGTCCTGACTTTC. Protein: CSARLGLAEDSGANVLTF. This chain connects TRBV20-1 to TRBJ2-6; 11 bases line up with TRBD2. Germline values: CDR1 DFQATT, CDR2 SNEGSKA (reference sequence). The CDR3 totals 18 residues. The junction had 6 bases not matched to a gene; V was cut back by 2 bases and J by 0 bases.

This clonotype came up a few times. The rearrangement links TRBV6-5 to TRBJ1-2, with 7 positions matching TRBD1. Germline trimming cut 7 bases from V and 4 bases from J; bases unmatched to any gene: 12. The CDR3 has 15 residues. Germline loops: CDR1 MNHEY, CDR2 SVGAGI. This chain's CDR3 is CASKRGQTSGYGYTF. CDR3 coding DNA: TGTGCCAGCAAAAGGGGACAGACCTCTGGCTATGGCTACACCTTC.

This clonotype occurred once. CDR3 in amino acids: CASSSASGSGETQYF. The CDR3 nucleotides read TGTGCCAGCAGTTCCGCTAGCGGATCAGGAGAGACCCAGTACTTC. The chain recombines TRBV28 with TRBJ2-7, with 7 bases identical to TRBD2. The DNA end lines up better with TRBJ2-5; the J call may be wrong. Germline V lookup: CDR1 MDHEN, CDR2 SYDVKM. The CDR3 totals 15 residues.

Turning to this clonotype: The final CDR3 position lacks the conserved phenylalanine or tryptophan, pointing to a likely read error. The chain couples TRBV4-1 to TRBJ2-5, with TRBD2 identical over 10 bases. V lost 3 bases and J lost 2; bases outside the gene matches: 6. CDR1 and CDR2 from the germline V gene are MGHRA and YSYEKL. The CDR3 covers 16 residues. The CDR3 sequence is CASSQGLANLQETQYV. The CDR3 region has the DNA TGCGCCAGCAGCCAGGGACTAGCGAATCTACAAGAGACCCAGTACGTC.

This clonotype was seen many times. V is TRBV28 and J is TRBJ1-2; unclear D gene. The CDR3 is 12 residues long. Germline assignment: CDR1 MDHEN and CDR2 SYDVKM. Trimming left V 2 bases short and J 0 bases short, with 1 base between. The CDR3 nucleotides read TGTGCCAGCAGTTTAGCTAACTATGGCTACACCTTC. Amino acids: CASSLANYGYTF.

About this clonotype itself: A much larger clone is a single base away; this may be a read error. CDR3 loop: CASSEFFQETQFF. For the CDR3, the DNA is TGCGCCAGCAGTGAGTTTTTCCAAGAGACCCAGTTCTTC. The chain uses TRBV10-2 and TRBJ2-5, with D unclear. The DNA end favors TRBJ2-1, so the J call may be wrong. CDR3 length: 13 residues. Germline-derived CDR1 and CDR2 are WSHSY and SAAADI.

CDR3 protein: CASSSDVRDIQYF. The DNA of the CDR3 is TGCGCCAGCAGCTCGGACGTGAGGGACATTCAGTACTTC. This chain joins TRBV5-1 and TRBJ2-7; TRBD2 might be the D (5 bases). The tail of the sequence fits TRBJ2-4 better, so the J call may be wrong. In germline, CDR1 is SGHRS, CDR2 YFSETQ. The length of the CDR3 is 13 residues.

This clonotype was seen a few times. V gene TRBV7-9 combines with J gene TRBJ1-6; D might be TRBD1 (5 bases). Trimming removed 3 bases at V and 14 bases at J, with 14 bases between. The germline V gene encodes CDR1 SEHNR and CDR2 FQNEAQ (reference sequence). The CDR3 is 13 amino acids. CDR3 amino acids: CASSFTGSVALHF. CDR3 DNA sequence: TGTGCCAGCAGCTTTACAGGATCGGTGGCCCTCCACTTT.

Many counts were recorded for this clonotype. This chain connects TRBV11-1 to TRBJ2-7, with D perhaps given as TRBD1 or TRBD2 (5 bases each). The V gene's germline CDR1 is SGHAT and CDR2 FQDESV (reference sequence). The CDR3 contains 14 residues. V shed 5 bases and J shed 2 bases, with 13 bases lying between them. For the CDR3, the DNA is TGTGCCAGCAGCCGACAGACGGGGACCTACGAGCAGTACTTC. Translation gives CASSRQTGTYEQYF.

In nucleotides, the CDR3 is TGCAGTGCCGTACGACAGGGGTCGGACTATGGCTACACCTTC. Protein product: CSAVRQGSDYGYTF. The chain uses TRBV20-1 and TRBJ1-2, with TRBD1 matching over 8 bases. The CDR3 covers 14 residues. Germline V gene lookup returns CDR1 DFQATT and CDR2 SNEGSKA (reference sequence). The V and J ends lost 6 bases and 3 bases, in that order; junction bases with no gene match: 9.

Many counts were recorded for this clonotype. The genes are TRBV6-6 and TRBJ1-2, with 7 bases lining up with TRBD1. CDR3 length: 14 residues. Germline CDR1 and CDR2: MNHNY and SVGAGI (reference sequence). The V gene end was trimmed by 2 bases and the J gene end by 6 bases; junction bases not matched to a gene: 6. The CDR3 loop is CASSYGSGGNGYTF. In DNA form, the CDR3 reads TGTGCCAGCAGTTACGGGTCAGGGGGAAATGGCTACACCTTC.

The chain links TRBV6-1 to TRBJ1-2; D uncertain. Trimming stripped 0 bases from V and 4 bases from J, with 12 bases between. The CDR3 totals 15 residues. CDR1 and CDR2 from the germline V gene are MNHNS and SASEGT. CDR3 coding DNA: TGTGCCAGCAGTGAAGCACGTACGGTATTCTATGGCTACACCTTC. Its translation is CASSEARTVFYGYTF.

V usage is TRBV12-3 or TRBV12-4 and J usage is TRBJ2-1; 11 bases are a match to TRBD2. V shed 5 bases and J 15 bases; nucleotides not matched to a gene: 6. This CDR3 is built from 12 residues. The CDR3 DNA reads as TGTGCCAGCAGTGAACTAGCGGGGGCTCCGTTCTTC. Translating it yields CASSELAGAPFF.

The chain combines TRBV6-2 or TRBV6-3 with TRBJ2-7; 8 nucleotides align to TRBD2. Germline loops: CDR1 MNHEY, CDR2 SVGEGT. This CDR3 has 13 amino acids. The J segment lost 2 bases and the V segment lost 8 bases, leaving 5 bases of the junction unmatched. DNA for the CDR3: TGTGCCAGCCGGGGGGGACCAGCCTACGAGCAGTACTTC. It is translated as CASRGGPAYEQYF.

This clonotype was seen at least ten times. The V and J genes are TRBV20-1 and TRBJ2-5; the D is unclear. V was pared by 6 bases and J by 0 bases, with 20 bases between. Germline assignment: CDR1 DFQATT and CDR2 SNEGSKA (reference sequence). This CDR3 is 16 amino acids long. The CDR3 loop reads CSARPVMSRNQETQYF. The CDR3 region has the DNA TGCAGTGCGAGGCCTGTGATGAGCCGAAACCAAGAGACCCAGTACTTC.

The chain couples TRBV20-1 to TRBJ1-6, with D possibly TRBD1 on 5 matching bases. The CDR3 contains 15 residues. V lost 1 base, J lost 7 bases, and 14 bases lay in between. The germline V gene encodes CDR1 DFQATT and CDR2 SNEGSKA (reference sequence). The CDR3 nucleotides are TGCAGTGCTAGAGTAGAGGGGACGGGCAATTCACCCCTCCACTTT. Residues: CSARVEGTGNSPLHF.